The entry below gives a single TCR beta chain sequence along with its context. TCRdb's table, derived via immunoSEQ multiplex PCR, lists solely in-frame clones and lacks some. The data show roughly 150,000 clones, 80% to 90% seen once. The sample belongs to a study of cytomegalovirus exposure and HLA in healthy donors. The CDR3 covers 17 residues. V lost 6 bases, J lost 8 bases, and 15 bases stayed unmatched. The germline CDR1 and CDR2 sequences are SGHAT and FQDESV (reference sequence). V usage is TRBV11-1 and J usage is TRBJ2-1; 11 bases align to TRBD2. Material for sequencing was PBMCs. The clonotype comes from a woman aged 25 to 45 in good health and CMV-seronegative. In DNA form, the CDR3 reads TGTGCCAGCAGGGCTAGCGGGGGGCCCCCCCCTTTGGATGAGCAGTTCTTC. Its translation: CASRASGGPPPLDEQFF.